Below are 17 T cell receptor beta chains sequenced from a single sample in a study of T cells after yellow fever vaccination. TCRdb independently ran MiXCR on the 5' RACE reads; one entry per CDR3 protein. This sample has over 85,000 distinct CDR3 sequences; more than 7.5% occur once, and the top ten carry approximately 15%. The source material was CD8+ T cells not binding an NS4B(214-222) dextramer, sorted from PBMCs, sampled more than 14 days after the first yellow fever vaccination. All receptors come from a man aged 18 to 29 who received the YFV17D yellow fever vaccine.

Ten or more counts support this clonotype. The chain uses TRBV4-1 and TRBJ1-1; TRBD1 might be the D (6 bases). The CDR3 contains 15 residues. Trimming pared 0 bases from V and 0 bases from J, leaving 8 bases between. Germline values: CDR1 MGHRA, CDR2 YSYEKL. CDR3 in amino acids: CASSQENRVNTEAFF. CDR3 in DNA: TGCGCCAGCAGCCAAGAAAACAGGGTGAACACTGAAGCTTTCTTT.

This clonotype turned up a few times. The gene calls are TRBV4-3 and TRBJ2-7; D possibly corresponds to TRBD2 (7 bases). V dropped 1 base and J dropped 3 bases, with 13 bases sitting between them. This CDR3 is built from 15 residues. Germline loops: CDR1 LGHNA, CDR2 YSLEER. The CDR3 sequence: CASSQARGAYYEQYF. The CDR3 coding sequence is TGCGCCAGCAGCCAAGCCCGGGGGGCGTACTACGAGCAGTACTTC.

The chain is built from TRBV20-1 and TRBJ1-5; D is unclear. Trimming shortened V by 1 base and J by 6 bases, and 16 bases separated the two germline ends. From germline, CDR1 is DFQATT and CDR2 SNEGSKA (reference sequence). This CDR3 comprises 15 residues. In DNA, the CDR3 is TGCAGTGCTAGAGCATCCGACCTTGTCGGTCAGCCCCAGCATTTT. It encodes CSARASDLVGQPQHF.

This chain joins TRBV27 and TRBJ1-5, with no clear D. Trimming left V 5 bases short and J 0 bases short, with 11 bases between. Looked up from germline, CDR1 is MNHEY and CDR2 is SMNVEV (reference sequence). This CDR3 is built from 15 residues. The CDR3 loop reads CASSLGLYSNQPQHF. The CDR3 nucleotides are TGTGCCAGCAGTCTTGGACTATATAGCAATCAGCCCCAGCATTTT.

This clonotype was counted a few times. V gene TRBV5-4 combines with J gene TRBJ1-4, with unresolved D. In germline, CDR1 is SGHNT, CDR2 YYREEE (reference sequence). V lost 4 bases to trimming and J lost 3 bases, with 4 bases between them. The CDR3 runs to 12 residues. Written as DNA, the CDR3 is TGTGCCAGCAGCCAATCTAATGAAAAACTGTTTTTT. This gives the protein CASSQSNEKLFF.

The chain recombines TRBV11-2 with TRBJ2-5, with TRBD1 identical over 7 bases. This CDR3 comprises 16 residues. Germline V gene data show CDR1 as SGHAT and CDR2 as FQNNGV. Trimming took 3 bases from V and 1 from J; bases not matched to a gene: 8. In DNA, the CDR3 is TGTGCCAGCAGCTTTGAGGGGGACAGCCCCCAAGAGACCCAGTACTTC. Its translation: CASSFEGDSPQETQYF.

This clonotype appeared a few times. The chain joins TRBV3-1 to TRBJ2-3; 12 bases agree with TRBD1. The CDR3 loop spans 20 amino acids. The germline gives CDR1 LGHDT, CDR2 YNNKEL (reference sequence). Trimming took 1 base from V and 1 from J; bases not matched to a gene: 12. CDR3 bases: TGTGCCAGCAGCCAAGTTCTTTACCGGGACAGGGGGCGAGGCACAGATACGCAGTATTTT. It encodes CASSQVLYRDRGRGTDTQYF.

The gene calls are TRBV5-4 and TRBJ2-2; TRBD1 aligns across 8 bases. Trimming cost V 4 bases and J 7 bases; bases outside gene matches: 6. This CDR3 is built from 14 residues. Germline loops: CDR1 SGHNT, CDR2 YYREEE (reference sequence). DNA for the CDR3: TGTGCCAGCAGCGACAGGGGCCGGGTCGGGGAGCTGTTTTTT. Its translation is CASSDRGRVGELFF.

This clonotype was picked up many times. This chain joins TRBV6-5 and TRBJ1-2; 9 nucleotides align to TRBD1. The CDR3 runs 14 residues. Germline V gives CDR1 MNHEY, CDR2 SVGAGI. The J segment lost 4 bases and the V segment lost 5 bases, leaving 5 bases of the junction unmatched. CDR3 sequence: CASSTDRGSYGYTF. In nucleotides, the CDR3 is TGTGCCAGCAGTACGGACAGGGGTAGCTATGGCTACACCTTC.

A remark on this clonotype: At one end, the junction sequence differs from germline, possibly due to a read error. The J gene is TRBJ2-2, the V gene TRBV6-1, with 12 bases fitting TRBD2. The germline gives CDR1 MNHNS, CDR2 SASEGT. The CDR3 extends over 17 amino acids. CDR3 sequence reads: CASSPLAGGYNIGELFF. Here the CDR3 DNA reads TGTGCCAGCAGTCCACTAGCGGGGGGCTACAACATCGGGGAGCTGTTTTTT.

The rearrangement joins TRBV12-3 or TRBV12-4 to TRBJ2-2, with TRBD2 matching 7 bases. This CDR3 is 15 amino acids long. Germline trimming cut 6 bases from V and 1 base from J; bases unmatched to any gene: 5. CDR3 bases: TGTGCCAGCAGCCCCGGACTAGAGAACACCGGGGAGCTGTTTTTT. Translating it yields CASSPGLENTGELFF.

This chain joins TRBV18 and TRBJ2-1; tentatively, D is TRBD2 (7 bases). In germline, CDR1 is KGHSH, CDR2 LQKENI. V shed 2 bases and J shed 5 bases, with 34 bases lying between them. CDR3 length: 22 amino acids. The CDR3 loop is CASSPSRGGHSTGRLRDNEQFF. DNA of the CDR3: TGTGCCAGCTCACCATCTCGCGGGGGCCATTCGACAGGACGACTGCGAGACAATGAGCAGTTCTTC.

This clonotype was observed a handful of times. The rearrangement links TRBV5-1 to TRBJ1-1; D not resolved. The germline V gene has CDR1 SGHRS and CDR2 YFSETQ. The CDR3 is made up of 14 amino acids. V lost 2 bases, J lost 0 bases, and 8 bases lay in between. This CDR3 is CASSLFSLNTEAFF. CDR3 nucleotide sequence: TGCGCCAGCAGCTTATTCAGCCTGAACACTGAAGCTTTCTTT.

This sequence joins TRBV4-1 and TRBJ2-6; 9 bases agree with TRBD1. The CDR3 is 18 residues long. The ends lost 3 bases at V and 2 bases at J; junction bases unmatched: 8. Germline CDR1 and CDR2: MGHRA and YSYEKL. The DNA of the CDR3 is TGCGCCAGCAGCCAGGCCGGGACAGGGTCAGCTGGGGCCAACGTCCTGACTTTC. The encoded protein is CASSQAGTGSAGANVLTF.

In its sample, this clonotype was seen a few times. The chain combines TRBV15 with TRBJ2-7; no clear D. The CDR3 contains 15 residues. From germline, CDR1 is LNHNV and CDR2 YYDKDF (reference sequence). Trimming took 0 bases from V and 6 from J, leaving 15 bases between them. CDR3 DNA sequence: TGTGCCACCAGCAGAGACCACTATAGCCCCGTCGAGCAGTACTTC. Translation gives CATSRDHYSPVEQYF.

This clonotype was seen more than once but under ten times. The V gene is TRBV6-2 or TRBV6-3, the J gene TRBJ2-3; 8 bases agree with TRBD1. The CDR3 runs 14 residues. The V gene's germline CDR1 is MNHEY and CDR2 SVGEGT. V trimming: 6 bases; J trimming: 1 base; junction bases outside the gene matches: 3. The CDR3 loop reads CASSRDRRTDTQYF. The CDR3 bases are TGTGCCAGCAGCCGGGACAGGCGCACAGATACGCAGTATTTT.

J is TRBJ1-1 and V is TRBV12-5; no clear D. Between the trimmed V and J ends, which lost 5 bases and 1 base, there was a span of 17 bases. Germline CDR1 reads LGHNT; CDR2 reads FRNRAP. CDR3 length: 16 residues. The CDR3 coding sequence is TGTGCTAGTGGTCCGCCCCTAGGAGAGAAGAACACTGAAGCTTTCTTT. Amino acids: CASGPPLGEKNTEAFF.